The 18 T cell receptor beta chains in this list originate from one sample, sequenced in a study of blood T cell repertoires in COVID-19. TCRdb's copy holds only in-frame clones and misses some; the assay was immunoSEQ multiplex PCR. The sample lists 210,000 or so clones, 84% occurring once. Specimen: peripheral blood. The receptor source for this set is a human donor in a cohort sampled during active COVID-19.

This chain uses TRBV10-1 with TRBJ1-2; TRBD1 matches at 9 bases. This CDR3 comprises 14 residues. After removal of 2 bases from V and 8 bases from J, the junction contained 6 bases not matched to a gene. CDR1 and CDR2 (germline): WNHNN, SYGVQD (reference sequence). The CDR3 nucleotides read TGCGCCAGCAGTGAGGGACAGGGGTTGTTAGGCTACACCTTC. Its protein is CASSEGQGLLGYTF.

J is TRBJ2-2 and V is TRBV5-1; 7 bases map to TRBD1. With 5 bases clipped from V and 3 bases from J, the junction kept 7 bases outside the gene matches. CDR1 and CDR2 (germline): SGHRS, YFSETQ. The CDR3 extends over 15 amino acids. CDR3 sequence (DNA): TGCGCCAGCAGAGTTCAGGGGGTTGACACCGGGGAGCTGTTTTTT. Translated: CASRVQGVDTGELFF.

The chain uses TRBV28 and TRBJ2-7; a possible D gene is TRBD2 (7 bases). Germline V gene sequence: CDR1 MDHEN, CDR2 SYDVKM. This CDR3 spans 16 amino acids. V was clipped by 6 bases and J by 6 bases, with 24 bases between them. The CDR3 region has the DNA TGTGCCAGCAGAAGGGGGGGAGATGGGGACCGGGCCGAGCAGTACTTC. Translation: CASRRGGDGDRAEQYF.

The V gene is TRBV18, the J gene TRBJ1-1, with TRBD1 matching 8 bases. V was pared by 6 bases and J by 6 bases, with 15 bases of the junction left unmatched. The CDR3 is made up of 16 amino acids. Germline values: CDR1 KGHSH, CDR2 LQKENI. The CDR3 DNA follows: TGTGCCAGCTCTTCCCAGAGGACAGGGCGAATCGCTGAAGCTTTCTTT. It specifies CASSSQRTGRIAEAFF.

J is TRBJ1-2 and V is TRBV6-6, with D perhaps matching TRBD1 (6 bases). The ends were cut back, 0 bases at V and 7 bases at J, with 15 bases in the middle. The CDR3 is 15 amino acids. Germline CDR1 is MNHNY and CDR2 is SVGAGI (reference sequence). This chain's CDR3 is CASSYSGGGLGGYTF. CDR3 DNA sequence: TGTGCCAGCAGTTACTCCGGCGGGGGCTTGGGTGGCTACACCTTC.

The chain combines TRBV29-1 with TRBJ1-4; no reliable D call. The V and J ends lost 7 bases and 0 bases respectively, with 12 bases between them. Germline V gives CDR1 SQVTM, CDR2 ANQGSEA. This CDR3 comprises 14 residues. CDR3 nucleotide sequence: TGCAGCGCCTCCTCGGGTGCAACTAATGAAAAACTGTTTTTT. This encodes CSASSGATNEKLFF.

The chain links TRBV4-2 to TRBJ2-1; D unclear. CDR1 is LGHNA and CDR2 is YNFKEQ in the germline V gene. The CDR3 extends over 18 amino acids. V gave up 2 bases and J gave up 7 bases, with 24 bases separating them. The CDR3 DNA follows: TGTGCCAGCAGCCAAAATATAGTCCGGATCGGGTCTGTGAATGAGCAGTTCTTC. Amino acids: CASSQNIVRIGSVNEQFF.

The CDR3 here is CASSSTRTGELFF. The CDR3, as DNA: TGTGCCAGCAGTTCCACCCGGACCGGGGAGCTGTTTTTT. The chain has TRBV11-3 and TRBJ2-2; D uncertain. Germline V gene data show CDR1 as SGHNT and CDR2 as YENEEA. The V and J ends lost 6 bases and 5 bases respectively, with 10 bases between them. This CDR3 contains 13 residues. Supplemented by reference TRBV11-3 and TRBJ2-2, the full variable domain reads EAGVVQSPRYKIIEKKQPVAFWCNPISGHNTLYWYLQNLGQGPELLIRYENEEAVDDSQLPKDRFSAERLKGVDSTLKIQPAELGDSAVYLCASSSTRTGELFFGEGSRLTVL.

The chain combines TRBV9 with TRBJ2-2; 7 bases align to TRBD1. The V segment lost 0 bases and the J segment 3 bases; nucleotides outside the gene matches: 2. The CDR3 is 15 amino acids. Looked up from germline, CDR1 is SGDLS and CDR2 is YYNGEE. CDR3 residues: CASSVAGGDTGELFF. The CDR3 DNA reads TGTGCCAGCAGCGTAGCAGGGGGTGACACCGGGGAGCTGTTTTTT. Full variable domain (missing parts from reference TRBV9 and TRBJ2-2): DSGVTQTPKHLITATGQRVTLRCSPRSGDLSVYWYQQSLDQGLQFLIQYYNGEERAKGNILERFSAQQFPDLHSELNLSSLELGDSALYFCASSVAGGDTGELFFGEGSRLTVL.

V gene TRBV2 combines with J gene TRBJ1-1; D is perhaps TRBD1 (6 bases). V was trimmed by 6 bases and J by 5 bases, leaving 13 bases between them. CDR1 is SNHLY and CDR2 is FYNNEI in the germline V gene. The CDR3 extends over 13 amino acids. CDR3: CASSPGVGTEAFF. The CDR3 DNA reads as TGTGCCAGCAGCCCAGGGGTGGGTACTGAAGCTTTCTTT. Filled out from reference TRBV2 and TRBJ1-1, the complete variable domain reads EPEVTQTPSHQVTQMGQEVILRCVPISNHLYFYWYRQILGQKVEFLVSFYNNEISEKSEIFDDQFSVERPDGSNFTLKIRSTKLEDSAMYFCASSPGVGTEAFFGQGTRLTVV.

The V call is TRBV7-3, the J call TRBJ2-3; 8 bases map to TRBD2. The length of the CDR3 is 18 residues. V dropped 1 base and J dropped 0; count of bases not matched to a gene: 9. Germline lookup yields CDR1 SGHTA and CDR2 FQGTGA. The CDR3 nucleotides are TGTGCCAGCAGCTTAAGGCCCCAAGCGGGAGCTAGCACAGATACGCAGTATTTT. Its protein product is CASSLRPQAGASTDTQYF.

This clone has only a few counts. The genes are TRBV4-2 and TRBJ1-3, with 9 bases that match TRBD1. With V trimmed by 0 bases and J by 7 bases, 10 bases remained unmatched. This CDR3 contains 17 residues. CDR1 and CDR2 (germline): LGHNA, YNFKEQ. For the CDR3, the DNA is TGTGCCAGCAGCCAAGATCAAGGGACAGGGTATCGGAACACCATATATTTT. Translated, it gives CASSQDQGTGYRNTIYF.

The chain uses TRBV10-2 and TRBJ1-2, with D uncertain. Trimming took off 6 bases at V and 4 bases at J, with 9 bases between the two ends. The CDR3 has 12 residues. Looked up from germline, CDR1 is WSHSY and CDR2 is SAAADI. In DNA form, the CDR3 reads TGCGCCAGCAGGGGTGGAGGCTATGGCTACACCTTC. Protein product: CASRGGGYGYTF.

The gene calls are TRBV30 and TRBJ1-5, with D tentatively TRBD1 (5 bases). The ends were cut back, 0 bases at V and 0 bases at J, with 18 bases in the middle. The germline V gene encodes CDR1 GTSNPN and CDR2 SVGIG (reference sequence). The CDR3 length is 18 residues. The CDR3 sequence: CAWSVSLGDFYSNQPQHF. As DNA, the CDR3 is TGTGCCTGGAGTGTATCGTTAGGGGACTTCTATAGCAATCAGCCCCAGCATTTT.

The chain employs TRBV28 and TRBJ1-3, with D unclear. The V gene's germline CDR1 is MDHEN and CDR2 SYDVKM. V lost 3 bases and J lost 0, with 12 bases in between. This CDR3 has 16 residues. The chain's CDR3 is CASSFQHGSSGNTIYF. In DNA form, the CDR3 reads TGTGCCAGCAGTTTTCAGCACGGGAGCTCTGGAAACACCATATATTTT.

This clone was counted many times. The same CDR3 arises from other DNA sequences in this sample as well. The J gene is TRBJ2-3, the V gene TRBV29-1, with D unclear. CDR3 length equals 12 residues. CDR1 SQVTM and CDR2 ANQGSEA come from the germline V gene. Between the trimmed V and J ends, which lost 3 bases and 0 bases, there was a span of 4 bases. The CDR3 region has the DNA TGCAGCGTTGAGCGGAGCACAGATACGCAGTATTTT. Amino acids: CSVERSTDTQYF.

CDR3 in DNA: TGTGCCAGCATCGGGGGGCCTACCAAAGAGACCCAGTACTTC. Amino acid sequence: CASIGGPTKETQYF. The J gene is TRBJ2-5, the V gene TRBV6-6, with D possibly matching TRBD2 (7 bases). Between the trimmed V and J ends, which lost 7 bases and 3 bases, there was a span of 15 bases. The CDR3 covers 14 residues. In germline, CDR1 is MNHNY, CDR2 SVGAGI (reference sequence).

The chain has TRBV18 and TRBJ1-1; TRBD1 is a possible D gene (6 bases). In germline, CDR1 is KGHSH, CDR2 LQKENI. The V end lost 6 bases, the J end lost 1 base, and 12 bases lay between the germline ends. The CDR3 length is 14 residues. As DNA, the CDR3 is TGTGCCAGCTCGCCTAAGACAGGGAACACTGAAGCTTTCTTT. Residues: CASSPKTGNTEAFF.